This T cell receptor (beta chain) was observed in a study of cytomegalovirus exposure and HLA in healthy donors listed by TCRdb under 2017. Some background on the complete study: In an earlier analysis of roughly 590 of the donors, 276 Gb of sequence data and 90 million to 130 million unique TCR beta sequences from 150 million to 200 million T cells were reported. Roughly 300 gigabases of sequencing data and around 87 million unique TCR sequences were included in an early release covering about 700 HLA-typed donors. Every discovery cohort repertoire had been produced on one sequencing platform. To predict cytomegalovirus infection status, the study combined high-throughput TCR immunosequencing, statistical association of individual TCRs with disease status, and machine learning. The later analysis used no new phenotypic data to find candidate immune exposures, relying instead on TCR beta sequences and their occurrence across donors. A separate validation cohort of approximately 130 different subjects was used in addition to the approximately 700-subject first cohort. Among about 400 genotyped donors of the cohort, an average of approximately 240,000 unique TCR beta nucleotide sequences was sequenced per donor, of which roughly 18% were non-productive. An earlier analysis of some 600 of the donors applied high-throughput TCR beta sequencing to assess whether each TCR beta V gene segment acted as functional or pseudogenic. Both class I and class II loci were covered by HLA typing, at four-digit resolution. A few DR-DQ haplotypes were treated as single units for association and clustering because of strong linkage in the cohort. The study profiled the T cell repertoires of around 700 subjects by immunosequencing and related them to cytomegalovirus serostatus. Genome-wide SNP genotypes for about three fifths of the roughly 700 donors were used in a later genetic analysis, which treated that subset as a discovery cohort. A later analysis re-examined previously published TCR beta repertoires from more than 550 donors and added high-resolution HLA genotyping to investigate patterns of TCR occurrence. The study aimed to test whether signatures of past pathogen exposure could be identified by cataloging public T cell receptors. Of the roughly 400 genotyped donors, approximately 83% fell in the genetic ancestry cluster associated with self-reported Caucasian donors. Typing coverage varied by locus: roughly 629-640 donors for A, B, C, DRB1 and DQB1; around 560 for DQA1; about 600 for DPA1; roughly 450 for DPB1. Alongside the repertoire data, information on donor age, sex, ethnicity and CMV serostatus was compiled. Study-level results and caveats: The earlier analysis of a few hundred of the donors excluded fewer than 20 rarely observed V segments, including chromosome 9 orphons, because counts were too low. This cohort had only TCR beta chains sequenced, and the lack of alpha or paired-chain data limited which features could be detected. Presence/absence analyses assumed roughly uniform sequencing depth across donors, an assumption that may not hold. The 87-base-pair reads could not distinguish some IMGT-functional V segments, including TRBV6-2 and TRBV6-3, so those segments were excluded. A cluster of highly shared sequence variants was judged likely to be a technical artifact of the sequencing pipeline. According to a later analysis, TCR association rates differed among HLA loci, with DRB1 alleles showing the most associated TCRs and HLA-C alleles showing the fewest. Cytomegalovirus status was reported to be diagnosed by the classifier with high specificity and sensitivity in both the original and validation cohorts. In a later analysis, most CMV-associated TCR beta chains were found to appear HLA-restricted, with HLA associations seemingly driven largely by CMV exposure. HLA typing was unavailable for some donors at each locus, so association tests used only the typed subset. A further reported finding was that TCR beta sequences accurately predicted the HLA-A and HLA-B alleles for most subjects in the first cohort. According to a later analysis, parvovirus B19, influenza, CMV and Epstein-Barr virus appeared linked to several top co-occurrence clusters. The authors suggested that the approach could potentially be extended to other disease states and immunological phenotypes. In an earlier analysis of some 540 of the donors, most TCR beta V segments appeared in productive rearrangements about 90% or about 30% of the time, broadly matching IMGT annotations. Immune exposure information for the cohort was limited to CMV serostatus. In vitro tests confirmed that a few of the cytomegalovirus-associated TCR beta chains recognize cytomegalovirus antigens. Correlated functional status among segregating V segments might be attributable to linkage disequilibrium, but an unknown experimental factor could not be ruled out. A later genetic analysis reported fewer N-insertions in productive TCRs among donors in an Asian-associated ancestry cluster than the roughly 640-donor mean. In a later analysis, some 17,000 TCR beta sequences were associated with specific HLA alleles at a false discovery rate of 0.05. When HLA alleles, especially DR and DQ, strongly co-occurred, TCR associations were difficult to assign to individual alleles. A later analysis found that HLA-associated TCR beta chains were more clonally expanded and had lower generation probabilities than equally common non-associated chains. A later genetic analysis associated a missense DCLRE1C variant with V-gene and J-gene trimming of TCR beta chains, and an independent cohort replicated the association. The study gave a list of 150 to 200 TCR beta chains associated with cytomegalovirus. Most TCR sequences were observed very rarely across donors, whereas some public TCRs were present in many individuals.

Worth noting for this clone: Its target antigen remains unknown. Base qualities are not recorded, but no much larger clone differs from it by a single base.

The cohort comprised 710 or so healthy bone marrow donors. Cohort members were all nominally healthy when sampled, although unrecorded immune exposures were likely present. The donor tested CMV seronegative, placing the donor among the 352 seronegative members of the cohort. Every donor gave a peripheral blood sample, and the peripheral blood mononuclear cells from that sample were used for TCR beta sequencing. Genomic DNA was extracted from the blood cell samples with the Qiagen DNeasy Blood Extraction Kit. At the junction V is shortened by 2 bases and J by 6 bases, with 5 bases in between. The CDR3 holds 12 amino acids from the cysteine to the phenylalanine. Kept here is only the CDR3 DNA, which spans 36 bases and is read in frame from base 1. CDR1 and CDR2, looked up from the germline V gene, are SNHLY and FYNNEI. The method behind the library was the immunoSEQ multiplex PCR assay. The multiplex PCR relied on a mix of 60 forward primers for TCR Vbeta segments and 13 reverse primers for TCR Jbeta segments. A multiplex PCR assay on genomic DNA amplified the CDR3 region of rearranged TCR beta genes. On the Illumina HiSeq System, the amplified TCR beta libraries were sequenced as 87-base-pair reads. As for how the authors treated the data: In a later analysis, some 80 million unique TCR beta chains were counted across the approximately 670 repertoires, and roughly 11 million of these chains were shared by at least two donors. A nearest-neighbor algorithm error-corrected the raw reads and collapsed the reads into unique sequences, merging closely related sequences to remove PCR and sequencing errors. To assign V, D and J gene segments, CDR3 sequences were aligned to IMGT reference sequences. For a sequence to be retained, at least a six-nucleotide match to both a V gene segment and a J gene segment was required. A rearrangement was called productive if the CDR3 had no stop codons and remained in frame with V and J, and every other rearrangement was called non-productive. CDR3 was defined by IMGT convention, running from the second conserved V-encoded cysteine to the conserved J-encoded phenylalanine. The earlier analysis of fewer than 750 of the donors excluded sequences that lacked an unambiguous match to a single V gene segment. In an earlier analysis of roughly 600 of the donors, a V segment was called functional when productive rearrangements were above 56.7%, and segregating when the standard deviation between donors exceeded 5%. A statistical classification framework was built for diagnosing cytomegalovirus status from the catalog of TCR beta chain sequences. In a later analysis, V and J genes were assigned by comparing TCR nucleotide sequences against IMGT/GENE-DB human TR gene sequences. Using the TCRdist pipeline, a later analysis assigned CDR3 sequences along with most-parsimonious VDJ recombination scenarios. In a later analysis, every TCR beta chain was defined by the combination of its CDR3 amino acid sequence and its V-gene family, and reads without a unique V-gene family were dropped. In a later analysis, around 650 highly shared, low-generation-probability nucleotide sequences were removed to address suspected cross-contamination and a sequencing artifact. In a later analysis, a clonal expansion index for each public chain was calculated from normalized within-repertoire ranks of inferred template counts. A later analysis computed generation probabilities with a VDJ recombination model fitted to out-of-frame rearrangements, and checked the results against IGoR. Hypergeometric tests were used in a later analysis to score TCR-TCR, TCR-HLA and TCR-CMV co-occurrence, with a repertoire-size bias correction applied to the TCR pairs. A later analysis estimated false discovery rates by permuting HLA or CMV assignments 20 times. In a later analysis, co-occurring TCRs were grouped with DBSCAN, and TCRdist sequence similarity was added when clustering was performed within HLA-allele-positive subsets. For co-occurrence clustering, repertoires with fewer than 30,000 or more than 120,000 public chains were excluded, along with five repertoires with anomalous nucleotide sharing. TCRdb took over this immuneACCESS table, retaining in-frame rearrangements with V and J assigned. Such tables are incomplete; in checked studies, under half of the missing clones stem from an unresolved V gene, and the remainder is unexplained. V, J and clone size are taken as reported in that table, and D and trimming were inferred from the DNA itself. This sample has about 220,000 clones in its table, and about three quarters of those were observed once. Approximately 2% of the sample comes from the top ten.

The TCR sequence derives from a male donor in good health and CMV-seronegative. The chain is encoded by TRBV2 joined to TRBJ2-1; no D segment can be confidently identified. Sequencing was performed on PBMCs. The CDR3 region: CASSETSNEQFF. The base sequence is TGTGCCAGCAGTGAAACGAGCAATGAGCAGTTCTTC.